This is a list of T cell receptor beta chains from one sample in a study of response to subunit inactivated influenza vaccine. TCRdb called the RT-PCR reads again in MiXCR, with one record for every CDR3 protein. This table holds about 240,000 distinct CDR3 sequences, more than 9% found once. Specimen: non-naive T cells sorted from PBMCs, collected around two weeks before vaccination. The source is a man aged 45-60 years who received an inactivated influenza vaccine. CDR3s leave out the opening cysteine and the closing phenylalanine or tryptophan. The D gene is left open where the match is weak.

v_gene: TRBV20-1
d_gene: TRBD2
j_gene: TRBJ2-1
CDR3aa: SASGGAAYSNEQF

v_gene: TRBV5-1
d_gene: TRBD2
j_gene: TRBJ2-5
CDR3aa: ASSWEGLQETQY

v_gene: TRBV4-3
d_gene: .
j_gene: TRBJ2-7
CDR3aa: ASSQDRGTRQY

v_gene: TRBV10-3
d_gene: TRBD2
j_gene: TRBJ2-7
CDR3aa: AISVASGSSYEQY

v_gene: TRBV4-1
d_gene: .
j_gene: TRBJ2-7
CDR3aa: ASSQDPGALEQY

v_gene: TRBV5-1
d_gene: .
j_gene: TRBJ2-1
CDR3aa: ASSARDVEQF

v_gene: TRBV2
d_gene: TRBD1
j_gene: TRBJ1-5
CDR3aa: ASKPGQGYQPQH

v_gene: TRBV10-3
d_gene: TRBD1
j_gene: TRBJ1-2
CDR3aa: AINHEGQYGYT

v_gene: TRBV6-2/TRBV6-3
d_gene: .
j_gene: TRBJ1-2
CDR3aa: ASSYGDTYGYT

v_gene: TRBV5-6
d_gene: .
j_gene: TRBJ2-7
CDR3aa: ASSVGPY

v_gene: TRBV6-1
d_gene: TRBD1
j_gene: TRBJ1-2
CDR3aa: ASSVGDRIYGYT

v_gene: TRBV28
d_gene: .
j_gene: TRBJ2-2
CDR3aa: ASRPHQGFTGELF

v_gene: TRBV9
d_gene: .
j_gene: TRBJ1-2
CDR3aa: ASSVDSRGYGYT

v_gene: TRBV11-2
d_gene: .
j_gene: TRBJ1-1
CDR3aa: ASRGYRQGPEAF

v_gene: TRBV10-3
d_gene: .
j_gene: TRBJ2-3
CDR3aa: AITDRGLTGGTDTQY

v_gene: TRBV4-1
d_gene: .
j_gene: TRBJ2-2
CDR3aa: ASSHVAVNTGELF

v_gene: TRBV5-1
d_gene: TRBD1
j_gene: TRBJ2-7
CDR3aa: ASSLGTGGRYEQY

v_gene: TRBV4-2
d_gene: .
j_gene: TRBJ1-3
CDR3aa: ASSLDAALGSTIY

v_gene: TRBV7-2
d_gene: .
j_gene: TRBJ2-5
CDR3aa: ASSLEWGQETQY

v_gene: TRBV6-6
d_gene: TRBD2
j_gene: TRBJ2-7
CDR3aa: ATAEGLASEQY

v_gene: TRBV7-2
d_gene: TRBD1
j_gene: TRBJ1-6
CDR3aa: ASSLGGTGGSSPLH

v_gene: TRBV2
d_gene: TRBD1
j_gene: TRBJ1-2
CDR3aa: ASSERRTGSPQGYT

v_gene: TRBV3-1
d_gene: .
j_gene: TRBJ2-1
CDR3aa: ASSQILPLGLGQF

v_gene: TRBV7-2
d_gene: .
j_gene: TRBJ2-4
CDR3aa: ASSFNQGEIQY

v_gene: TRBV3-1
d_gene: TRBD2
j_gene: TRBJ2-7
CDR3aa: ASSPSSGTRNEQY

v_gene: TRBV25-1
d_gene: .
j_gene: TRBJ1-6
CDR3aa: ASSESRQSNSPLH

v_gene: TRBV12-3/TRBV12-4
d_gene: .
j_gene: TRBJ2-2
CDR3aa: ASTPSGYTGELF